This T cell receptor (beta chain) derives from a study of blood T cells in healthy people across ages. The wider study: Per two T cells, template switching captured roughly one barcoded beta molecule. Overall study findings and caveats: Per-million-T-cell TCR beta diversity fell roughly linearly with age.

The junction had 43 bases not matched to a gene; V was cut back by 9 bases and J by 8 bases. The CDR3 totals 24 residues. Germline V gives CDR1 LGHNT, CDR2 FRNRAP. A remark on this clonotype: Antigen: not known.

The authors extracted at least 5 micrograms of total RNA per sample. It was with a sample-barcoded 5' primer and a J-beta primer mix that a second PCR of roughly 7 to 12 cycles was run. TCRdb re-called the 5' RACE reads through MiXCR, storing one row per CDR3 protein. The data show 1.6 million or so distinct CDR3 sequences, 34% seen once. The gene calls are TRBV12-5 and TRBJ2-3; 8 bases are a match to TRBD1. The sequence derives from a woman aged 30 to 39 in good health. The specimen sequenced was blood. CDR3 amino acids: CASTKTPYNPDKLQGAPTRGTQYF. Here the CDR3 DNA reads TGTGCTAGCACGAAGACCCCATATAATCCCGACAAGCTGCAGGGGGCTCCCACGAGGGGTACGCAGTATTTT.